Sequencing of this T cell receptor (beta chain) was carried out in a study of cytomegalovirus exposure and HLA in healthy donors. V lost 6 bases and J lost 7; bases outside the gene matches: 17. Looked up from germline, CDR1 is MNHEY and CDR2 is SMNVEV (reference sequence). This CDR3 has 18 amino acids. Profiling relied on immunoSEQ multiplex PCR, and the TCRdb table lists in-frame clones only, not all of them. Found here are about 160,000 clones, approximately 88% of them singletons; the top ten hold roughly 10%. The rearrangement uses TRBV27 and TRBJ2-7, with 14 bases matching TRBD2. This receptor was obtained from a man aged 25-45 years in good health and CMV-seropositive. Sequencing input: PBMCs. DNA of the CDR3: TGTGCCAGCAGCCCGGGACTAGCGGGGGCAGGAATCCGCAGGGAGCAGTACTTC. Translation: CASSPGLAGAGIRREQYF.